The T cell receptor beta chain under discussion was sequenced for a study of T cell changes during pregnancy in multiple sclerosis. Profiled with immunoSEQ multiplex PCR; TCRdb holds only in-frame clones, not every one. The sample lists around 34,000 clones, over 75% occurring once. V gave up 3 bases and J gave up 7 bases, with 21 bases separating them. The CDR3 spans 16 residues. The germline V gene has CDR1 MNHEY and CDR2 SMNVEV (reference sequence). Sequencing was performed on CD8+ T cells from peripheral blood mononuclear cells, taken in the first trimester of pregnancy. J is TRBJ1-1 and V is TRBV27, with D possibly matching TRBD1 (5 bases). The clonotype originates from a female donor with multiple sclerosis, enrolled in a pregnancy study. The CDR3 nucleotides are TGTGCCAGCAGTTTGTATCCCGGGAGACAGATAGGTGAAGCTTTCTTT. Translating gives CASSLYPGRQIGEAFF.